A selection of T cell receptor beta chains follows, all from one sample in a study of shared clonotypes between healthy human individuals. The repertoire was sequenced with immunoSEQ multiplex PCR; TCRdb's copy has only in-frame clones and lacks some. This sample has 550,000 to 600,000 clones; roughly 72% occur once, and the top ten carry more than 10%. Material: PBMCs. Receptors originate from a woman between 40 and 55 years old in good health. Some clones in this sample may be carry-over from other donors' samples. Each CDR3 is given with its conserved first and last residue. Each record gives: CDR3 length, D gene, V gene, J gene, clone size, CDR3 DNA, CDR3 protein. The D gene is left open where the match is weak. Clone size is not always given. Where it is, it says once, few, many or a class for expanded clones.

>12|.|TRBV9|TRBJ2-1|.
TGTGCCAGCAGCAAACAGACTCGCGAGTTGTTCTTC
CASSKQTRELFF
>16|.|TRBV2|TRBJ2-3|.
TGTGCCAGCAGTGAAGACGGAACGGGGGCCACAGATACGCAGTATTTT
CASSEDGTGATDTQYF
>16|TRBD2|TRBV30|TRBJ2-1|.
TGTGCCTGGACGCCGCGGGGGCGGGAGGGTTACAATGAGCAGTTCTTC
CAWTPRGREGYNEQFF
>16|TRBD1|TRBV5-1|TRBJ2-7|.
TGCGCCAGCAGCTGGACGACAGGGGGTTTTTCCTACGAGCAGTACTTC
CASSWTTGGFSYEQYF
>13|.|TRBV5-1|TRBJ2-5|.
TGCGCCAGCAGCTGGGAGGTGCAAGAGACCCAGTACTTC
CASSWEVQETQYF
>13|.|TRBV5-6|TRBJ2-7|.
TGTGCCAGCAGCTCTGGGAGCACTAACGAGCAGTACTTC
CASSSGSTNEQYF
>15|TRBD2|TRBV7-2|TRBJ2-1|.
TGTGCCAGCAGCGAGGGACTAGCGGGAGCAGGTGAGCAGTTCTTC
CASSEGLAGAGEQFF
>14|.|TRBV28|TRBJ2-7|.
TGTGCCAGCAGGCCACAACCGGGGGCAGGCGAGCAGTACTTC
CASRPQPGAGEQYF
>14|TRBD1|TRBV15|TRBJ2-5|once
TGTGCCACCAGCAGGACAGGGTCATTGGAGACCCAGTACTTC
CATSRTGSLETQYF
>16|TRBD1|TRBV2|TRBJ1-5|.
TGTGCCAGCAGTGAAGTGGGGGGACAGATCAATCAGCCCCAGCATTTT
CASSEVGGQINQPQHF
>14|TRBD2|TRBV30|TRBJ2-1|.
TGTGCCTGGATCCCGGGACTAGTCTACAATGAGCAGTTCTTC
CAWIPGLVYNEQFF